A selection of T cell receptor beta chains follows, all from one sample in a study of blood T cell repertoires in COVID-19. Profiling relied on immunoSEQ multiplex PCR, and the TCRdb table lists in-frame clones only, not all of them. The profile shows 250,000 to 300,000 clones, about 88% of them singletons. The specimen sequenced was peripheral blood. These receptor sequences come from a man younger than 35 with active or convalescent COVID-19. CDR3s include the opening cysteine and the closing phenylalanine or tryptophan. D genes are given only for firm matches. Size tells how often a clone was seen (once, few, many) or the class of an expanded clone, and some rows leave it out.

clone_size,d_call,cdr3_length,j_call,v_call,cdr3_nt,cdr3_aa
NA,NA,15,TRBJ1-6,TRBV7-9,TGTGCCAGCCGATTTCTGGGCAGTATGGGTTCACCCCTCCACTTT,CASRFLGSMGSPLHF
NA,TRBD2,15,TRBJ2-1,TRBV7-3,TGTGCCAGCAGTGTGACTAGCGGGGGACCGGGTGAGCAGTTCTTC,CASSVTSGGPGEQFF
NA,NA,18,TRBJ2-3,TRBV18,TGTGCCAGCTCACAATTCGAGCGGAGAGTCTTATATACAGATACGCAGTATTTT,CASSQFERRVLYTDTQYF
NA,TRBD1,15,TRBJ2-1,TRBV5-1,TGCGCCAGCAGCTTGGGACAGGGGATCTACAATGAGCAGTTCTTC,CASSLGQGIYNEQFF
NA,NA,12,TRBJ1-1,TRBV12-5,TGTGCTAGTGCCAGGATAGACACTGAAGCTTTCTTT,CASARIDTEAFF
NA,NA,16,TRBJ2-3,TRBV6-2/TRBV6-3,TGTGCCAGCAGTTACTCGATCGGGAGCCCCCCAGATACGCAGTATTTT,CASSYSIGSPPDTQYF
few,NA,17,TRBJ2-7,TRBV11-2,TGTGCCAGCAGCCCCGTCGGGAGAACCGGTCCTACGTACGAGCAGTACTTC,CASSPVGRTGPTYEQYF
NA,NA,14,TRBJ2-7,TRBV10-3,TGTGCCATCAGTGGGGCTGACTCGACAGGCGAGCAGTACTTC,CAISGADSTGEQYF
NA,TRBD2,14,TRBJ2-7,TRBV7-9,TGTGCCAGCAGCTCCGGGACTAGGTCTTACGAGCAGTACTTC,CASSSGTRSYEQYF
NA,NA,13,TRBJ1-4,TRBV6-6,TGTGCCAGCAGTTGGACAGAAGATGAAAAACTGTTTTTT,CASSWTEDEKLFF
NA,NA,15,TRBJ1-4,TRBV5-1,TGCGCCAGCAGCTCCGGACAAGCCGAGAATGAAAAACTGTTTTTT,CASSSGQAENEKLFF
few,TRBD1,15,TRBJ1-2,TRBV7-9,TGTGCCAGCAGCTTAGAAACAGGGGGTGACGATGGCTACACCTTC,CASSLETGGDDGYTF
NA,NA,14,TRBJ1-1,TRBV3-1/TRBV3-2,TGTGCCAGCAGTCCCAGGGAGGAGGGCACTGAAGCTTTCTTT,CASSPREEGTEAFF
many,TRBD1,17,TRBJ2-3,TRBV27,TGTGCCAGCAGTTTAAACACCGGACAGGGGATAACAGATACGCAGTATTTT,CASSLNTGQGITDTQYF
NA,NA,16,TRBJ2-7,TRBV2,TGTGCCAGCAGTGAAGTTGGACTCCCAGAGGTATACGAGCAGTACTTC,CASSEVGLPEVYEQYF
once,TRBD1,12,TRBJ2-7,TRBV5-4,TGTGCCGTTCGACAGGGGGTCTACGAGCAGTACTTC,CAVRQGVYEQYF
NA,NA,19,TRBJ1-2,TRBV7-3,TGTGCCAGCAGCCTATCCTGGGACAAGTCCCCTGAAGCTAACTATGGCTACACCTTC,CASSLSWDKSPEANYGYTF
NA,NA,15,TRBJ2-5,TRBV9,TGTGCCAGCAGCGAAACTCTCGGGGGACCAGAGACCCAGTACTTC,CASSETLGGPETQYF